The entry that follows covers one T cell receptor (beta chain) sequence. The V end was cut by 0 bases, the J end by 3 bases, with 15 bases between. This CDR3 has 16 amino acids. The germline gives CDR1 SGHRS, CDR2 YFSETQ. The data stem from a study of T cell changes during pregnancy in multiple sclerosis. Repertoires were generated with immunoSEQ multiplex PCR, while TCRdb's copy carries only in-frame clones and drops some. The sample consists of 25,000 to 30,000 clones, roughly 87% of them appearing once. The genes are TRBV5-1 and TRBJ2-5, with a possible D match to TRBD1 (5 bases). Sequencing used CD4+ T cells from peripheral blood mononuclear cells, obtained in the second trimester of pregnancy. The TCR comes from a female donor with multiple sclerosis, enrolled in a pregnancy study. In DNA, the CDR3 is TGCGCCAGCAGCTTGGCCGGGCATATAGGGGAAGAGACCCAGTACTTC. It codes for CASSLAGHIGEETQYF. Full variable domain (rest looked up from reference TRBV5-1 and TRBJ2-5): KAGVTQTPRYLIKTRGQQVTLSCSPISGHRSVSWYQQTPGQGLQFLFEYFSETQRNKGNFPGRFSGRQFSNSRSEMNVSTLELGDSALYLCASSLAGHIGEETQYFGPGTRLLVL.